The clone carrying this T cell receptor (beta chain) has at least ten counts. The CDR3 is 14 amino acids. After removal of 6 bases from V and 1 base from J, the junction contained 5 bases not matched to a gene. This entry is derived from a study of identical twins. TCRdb processed the 5' RACE reads anew with MiXCR; each CDR3 protein has one entry. Of around 230,000 distinct CDR3 sequences listed, around 10% are singletons. There were only healthy Caucasians among the donors. The sequence was obtained from a young woman in good health. Sequencing used memory (CD45RO+) T cells sorted from blood. The chain uses TRBV12-3 or TRBV12-4 and TRBJ1-1, with TRBD1 identical over 7 bases. In nucleotides, the CDR3 is TGTGCCAGCAGGACAGGGTCAACGAACACTGAAGCTTTCTTT. Protein sequence: CASRTGSTNTEAFF.